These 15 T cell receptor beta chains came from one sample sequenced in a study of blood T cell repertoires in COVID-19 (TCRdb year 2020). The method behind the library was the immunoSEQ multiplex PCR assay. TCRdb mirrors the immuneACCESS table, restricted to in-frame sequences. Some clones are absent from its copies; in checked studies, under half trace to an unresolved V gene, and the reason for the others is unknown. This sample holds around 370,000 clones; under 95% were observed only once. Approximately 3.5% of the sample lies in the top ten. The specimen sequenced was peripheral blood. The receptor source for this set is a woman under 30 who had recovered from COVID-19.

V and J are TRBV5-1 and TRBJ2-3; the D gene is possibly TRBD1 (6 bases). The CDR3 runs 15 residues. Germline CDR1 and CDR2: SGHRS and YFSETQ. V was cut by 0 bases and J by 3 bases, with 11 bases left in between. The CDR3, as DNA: TGCGCCAGCAGCTTGGTGGGGCAGGGGACAGATACGCAGTATTTT. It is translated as CASSLVGQGTDTQYF.

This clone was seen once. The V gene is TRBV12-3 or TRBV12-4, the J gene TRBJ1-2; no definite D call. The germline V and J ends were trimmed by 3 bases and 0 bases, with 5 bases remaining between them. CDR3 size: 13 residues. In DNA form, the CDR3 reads TGTGCCAGCAGTTTGGTAGCTAACTATGGCTACACCTTC. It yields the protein CASSLVANYGYTF.

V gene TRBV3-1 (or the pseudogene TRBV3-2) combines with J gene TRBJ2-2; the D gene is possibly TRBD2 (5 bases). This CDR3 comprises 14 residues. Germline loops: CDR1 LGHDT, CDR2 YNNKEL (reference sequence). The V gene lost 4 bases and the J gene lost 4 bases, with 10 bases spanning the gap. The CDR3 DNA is TGTGCCAGCAGCCCTAGGGAGTCCACCGGGGAGCTGTTTTTT. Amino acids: CASSPRESTGELFF.

The CDR3 protein is CASSVNSFQETQYF. The CDR3 DNA reads TGTGCCAGCAGCGTTAACAGCTTCCAAGAGACCCAGTACTTC. The V call is TRBV9, the J call TRBJ2-5; D gene uncertain. There are 14 residues in the CDR3. Trimming shortened V by 2 bases and J by 1 base, and 9 bases separated the two germline ends. In germline, CDR1 is SGDLS, CDR2 YYNGEE.

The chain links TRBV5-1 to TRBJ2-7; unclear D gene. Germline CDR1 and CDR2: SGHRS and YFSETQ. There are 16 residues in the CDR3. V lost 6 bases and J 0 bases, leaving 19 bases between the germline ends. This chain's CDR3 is CASNTSLSWSSYEQYV. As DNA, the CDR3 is TGCGCCAGCAACACATCTTTGAGCTGGAGCTCCTACGAGCAGTACGTC.

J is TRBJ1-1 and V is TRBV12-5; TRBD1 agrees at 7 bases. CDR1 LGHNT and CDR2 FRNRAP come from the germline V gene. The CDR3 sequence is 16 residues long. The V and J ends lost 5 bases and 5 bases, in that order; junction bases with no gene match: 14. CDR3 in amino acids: CASGPLYDRERTEAFF. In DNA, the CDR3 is TGTGCTAGTGGTCCCCTCTATGACAGGGAGCGAACTGAAGCTTTCTTT.

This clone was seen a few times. The chain's CDR3 is CSASAGTLNTEAFF. The CDR3 nucleotides read TGCAGTGCTAGTGCCGGGACATTGAACACTGAAGCTTTCTTT. V and J are TRBV20-1 and TRBJ1-1, with D possibly being TRBD1 (6 bases). The CDR3 contains 14 residues. Germline V lookup: CDR1 DFQATT, CDR2 SNEGSKA (reference sequence). V shed 3 bases and J shed 0 bases, with 11 bases lying between them.

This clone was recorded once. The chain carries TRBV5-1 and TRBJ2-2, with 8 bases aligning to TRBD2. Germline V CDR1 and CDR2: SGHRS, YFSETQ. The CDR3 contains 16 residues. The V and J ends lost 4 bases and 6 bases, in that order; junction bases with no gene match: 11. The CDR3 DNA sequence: TGCGCCAGCAGCATCTTTAGCGGGGCGGCGGCCGGGGAGCTGTTTTTT. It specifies CASSIFSGAAAGELFF.

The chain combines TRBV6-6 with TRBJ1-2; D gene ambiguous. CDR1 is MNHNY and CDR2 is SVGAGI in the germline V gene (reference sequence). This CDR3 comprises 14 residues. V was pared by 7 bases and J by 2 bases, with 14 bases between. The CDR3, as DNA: TGTGCCAGCACCCAAGCCCCCGCGAACTATGGCTACACCTTC. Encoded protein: CASTQAPANYGYTF.

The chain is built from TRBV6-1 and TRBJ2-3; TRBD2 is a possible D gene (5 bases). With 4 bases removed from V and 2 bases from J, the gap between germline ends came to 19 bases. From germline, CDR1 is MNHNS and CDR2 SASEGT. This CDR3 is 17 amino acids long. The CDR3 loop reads CASSGRGGRAATDTQYF. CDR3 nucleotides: TGTGCCAGCAGTGGGCGTGGTGGGCGGGCGGCCACAGATACGCAGTATTTT.

The CDR3 DNA reads as TGTGCCAGCAGCGTAGAGACCGGGACAGGGATCCCTTGGGGCTACACCTTC. Translation: CASSVETGTGIPWGYTF. J is TRBJ1-2 and V is TRBV9, with 9 bases lining up with TRBD1. Germline CDR1 and CDR2: SGDLS and YYNGEE. V dropped 0 bases and J dropped 8; count of bases not matched to a gene: 14. CDR3 size: 17 residues.

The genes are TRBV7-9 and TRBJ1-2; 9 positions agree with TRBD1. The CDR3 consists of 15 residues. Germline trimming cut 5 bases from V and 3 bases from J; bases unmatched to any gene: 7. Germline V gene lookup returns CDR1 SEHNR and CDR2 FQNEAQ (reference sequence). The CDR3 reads CASSLTGGPDYGYTF. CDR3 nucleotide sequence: TGTGCCAGCAGCCTTACAGGGGGCCCTGACTATGGCTACACCTTC.

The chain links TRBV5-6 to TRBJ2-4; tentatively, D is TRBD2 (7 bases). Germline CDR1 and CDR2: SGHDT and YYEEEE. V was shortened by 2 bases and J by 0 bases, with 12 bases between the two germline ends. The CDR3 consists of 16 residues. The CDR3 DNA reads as TGTGCCAGCAGCTTAAGGGGGGGCCTAGCCAAAAACATTCAGTACTTC. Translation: CASSLRGGLAKNIQYF.

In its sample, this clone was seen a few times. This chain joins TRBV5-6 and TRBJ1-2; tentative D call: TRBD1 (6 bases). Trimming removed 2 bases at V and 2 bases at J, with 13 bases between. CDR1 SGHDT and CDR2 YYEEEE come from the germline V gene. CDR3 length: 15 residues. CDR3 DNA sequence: TGTGCCAGCAGCTTCGGCGGGGGGCGAAACTATGGCTACACCTTC. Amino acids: CASSFGGGRNYGYTF.

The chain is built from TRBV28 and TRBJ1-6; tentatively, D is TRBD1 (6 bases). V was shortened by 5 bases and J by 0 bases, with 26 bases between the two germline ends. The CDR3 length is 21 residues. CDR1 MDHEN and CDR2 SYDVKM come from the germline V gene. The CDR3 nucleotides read TGTGCCAGCAGTAAGGACGACTGGACAGAGATTAAGAGCTCCTATAATTCACCCCTCCACTTT. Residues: CASSKDDWTEIKSSYNSPLHF.